One and the same sample provided the 5 T cell receptor beta chains below, sequenced in a study of breast tumors, draining lymph nodes, adjacent tissues. TCRdb ran MiXCR on the multiplex PCR reads and lists one entry per CDR3 protein. The top ten hold around 4.5% of the sample, which has about 200,000 distinct CDR3 sequences, about 32% seen once. Axillary draining lymph nodes of breast cancer patients supplied the node samples. The sequencing sample was made of axillary lymph node tissue. The receptors come from a female donor with breast cancer. Some clones in this sample may be carry-over from other donors' samples.

Comments on this clonotype: This may be a read error, as it is one base from a much larger clone. V and J are TRBV6-5 and TRBJ2-3; D is possibly TRBD2 (5 bases). CDR1 is MNHEY and CDR2 is SVGAGI in the germline V gene. The CDR3 loop spans 14 amino acids. The V end lost 5 bases, the J end lost 6 bases, and 15 bases lay between the germline ends. The chain's CDR3 is CASSHLNERDTQYF. CDR3 DNA sequence: TGTGCCAGCAGTCACCTTAATGAGCGGGATACGCAGTATTTT.

This chain uses TRBV18 with TRBJ2-7; TRBD2 matches 13 bases. The junction had 14 bases not matched to a gene; V was cut back by 6 bases and J by 3 bases. The CDR3 length is 18 residues. The germline V gene has CDR1 KGHSH and CDR2 LQKENI. The CDR3 nucleotides are TGTGCCAGCTCTCCTAGGACTAGCGGGAGTAGAGGGGTCTACGAGCAGTACTTC. This translates into CASSPRTSGSRGVYEQYF.

This clonotype was seen repeatedly, ten times or more. V gene TRBV2 combines with J gene TRBJ1-3; D possibly corresponds to TRBD1 (5 bases). The CDR3 extends over 15 amino acids. V gave up 6 bases and J gave up 0 bases, with 12 bases separating them. In germline, CDR1 is SNHLY, CDR2 FYNNEI. CDR3 DNA sequence: TGTGCCAGCAGCGTCGGGACCCACTCTGGAAACACCATATATTTT. This sequence encodes CASSVGTHSGNTIYF.

In this sample, this clonotype turned up a few times. In DNA form, the CDR3 reads TGTGCCAGCAGCTTGTTTGGTGGGACCCAGTACTTC. Residues: CASSLFGGTQYF. This rearrangement joins TRBV5-6 to TRBJ2-5; no clear D gene. V lost 1 base to trimming and J lost 7 bases, with 8 bases between them. Germline CDR1 is SGHDT and CDR2 is YYEEEE. CDR3 size: 12 residues.

The chain uses TRBV7-9 and TRBJ1-2, with 11 positions matching TRBD1. Germline V gene lookup returns CDR1 SEHNR and CDR2 FQNEAQ (reference sequence). With V trimmed by 5 bases and J by 8 bases, 4 bases remained unmatched. The CDR3 is 13 residues long. The CDR3 spells CASSGGQGAGYTF. The DNA for the CDR3 is TGTGCCAGCAGCGGAGGACAGGGGGCAGGCTACACCTTC. The whole variable domain, filled in from reference TRBV7-9 and TRBJ1-2, reads DTGVSQNPRHKITKRGQNVTFRCDPISEHNRLYWYRQTLGQGPEFLTYFQNEAQLEKSRLLSDRFSAERPKGSFSTLEIQRTEQGDSAMYLCASSGGQGAGYTFGSGTRLTVV.